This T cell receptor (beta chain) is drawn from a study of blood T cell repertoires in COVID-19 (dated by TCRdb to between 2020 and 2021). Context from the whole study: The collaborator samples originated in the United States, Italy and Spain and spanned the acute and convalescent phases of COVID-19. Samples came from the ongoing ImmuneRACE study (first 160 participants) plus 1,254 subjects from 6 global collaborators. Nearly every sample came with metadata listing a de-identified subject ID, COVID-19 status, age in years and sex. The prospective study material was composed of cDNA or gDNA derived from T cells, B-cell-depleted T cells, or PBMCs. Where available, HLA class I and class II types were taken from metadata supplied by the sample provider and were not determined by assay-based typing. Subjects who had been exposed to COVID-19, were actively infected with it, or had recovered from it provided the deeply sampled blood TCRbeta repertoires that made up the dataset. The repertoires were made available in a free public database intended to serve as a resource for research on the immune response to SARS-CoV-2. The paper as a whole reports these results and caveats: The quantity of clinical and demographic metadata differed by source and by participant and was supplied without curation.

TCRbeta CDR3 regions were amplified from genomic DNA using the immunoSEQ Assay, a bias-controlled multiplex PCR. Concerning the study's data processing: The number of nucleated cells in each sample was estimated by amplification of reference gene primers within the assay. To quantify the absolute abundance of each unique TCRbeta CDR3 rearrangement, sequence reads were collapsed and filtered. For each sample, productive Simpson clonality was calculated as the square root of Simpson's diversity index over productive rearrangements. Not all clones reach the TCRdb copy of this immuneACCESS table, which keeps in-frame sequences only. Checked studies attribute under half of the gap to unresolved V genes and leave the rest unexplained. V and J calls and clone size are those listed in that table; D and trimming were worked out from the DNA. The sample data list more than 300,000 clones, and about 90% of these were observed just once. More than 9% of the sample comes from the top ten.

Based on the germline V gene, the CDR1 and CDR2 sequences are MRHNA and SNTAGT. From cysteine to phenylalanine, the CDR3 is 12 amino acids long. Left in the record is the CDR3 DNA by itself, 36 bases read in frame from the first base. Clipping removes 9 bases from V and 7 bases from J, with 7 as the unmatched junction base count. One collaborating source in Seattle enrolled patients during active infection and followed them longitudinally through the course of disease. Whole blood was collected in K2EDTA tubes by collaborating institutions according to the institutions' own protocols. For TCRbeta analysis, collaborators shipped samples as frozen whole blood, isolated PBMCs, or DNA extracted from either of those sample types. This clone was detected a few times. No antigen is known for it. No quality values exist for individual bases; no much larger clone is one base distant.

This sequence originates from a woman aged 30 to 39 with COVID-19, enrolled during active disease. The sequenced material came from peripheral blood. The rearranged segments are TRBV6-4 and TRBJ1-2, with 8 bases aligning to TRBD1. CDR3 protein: CASSGGVGGYTF. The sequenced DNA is TGTGCCAGTTCAGGGGGCGTTGGTGGCTACACCTTC.